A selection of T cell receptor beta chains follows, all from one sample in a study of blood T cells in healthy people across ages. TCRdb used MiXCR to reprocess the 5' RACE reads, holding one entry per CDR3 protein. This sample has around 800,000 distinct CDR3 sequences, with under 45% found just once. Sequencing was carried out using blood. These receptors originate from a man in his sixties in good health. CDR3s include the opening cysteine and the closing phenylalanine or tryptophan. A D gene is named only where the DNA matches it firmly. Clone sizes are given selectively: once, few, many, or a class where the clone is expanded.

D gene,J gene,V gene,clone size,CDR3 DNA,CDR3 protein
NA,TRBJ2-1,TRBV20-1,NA,TGCAGTGCTGACTCCTACTACGGGGGAAATGAGCAGTTCTTC,CSADSYYGGNEQFF
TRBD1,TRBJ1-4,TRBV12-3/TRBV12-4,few,TGTGCCAGCAGTTCCAGGGGGGGTGAAAAACTGTTTTTT,CASSSRGGEKLFF
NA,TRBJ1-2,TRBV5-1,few,TGCGCCAGCAGCTTGGAGACAGTGTATGGCTACACCTTC,CASSLETVYGYTF
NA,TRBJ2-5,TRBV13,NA,TGTGCCAGCAGCGGGACGAAGGGGGGCCAAGAGACCCAGTACTTC,CASSGTKGGQETQYF
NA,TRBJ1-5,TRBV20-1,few,TGCAGTGCTTCGAACGGGAATCAGCCCCAGCATTTT,CSASNGNQPQHF
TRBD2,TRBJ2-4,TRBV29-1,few,TGCAGCGTTGAGAGGCTAGCGGGGGGGCCGGCGGACATTCAGTACTTC,CSVERLAGGPADIQYF
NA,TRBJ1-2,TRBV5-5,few,TGTGCCAGCAGCTTGGGTGCAGGAGATAACTATGGCTACACCTTC,CASSLGAGDNYGYTF
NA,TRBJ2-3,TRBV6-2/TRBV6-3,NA,TGTGCCATCGGGAAGGGGAGACCCCCAGATACGCAGTATTTT,CAIGKGRPPDTQYF
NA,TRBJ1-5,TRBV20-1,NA,TGCAGTGCTAGACGGGCGTATCAGCCCCAGCATTTT,CSARRAYQPQHF
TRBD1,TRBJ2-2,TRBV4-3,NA,TGCGCCAGCAGCCCCGGGACAGCCACCGGGGAGCTGTTTTTT,CASSPGTATGELFF
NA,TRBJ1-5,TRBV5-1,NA,TGCGCCAGCAGCGGGACTCCGGAAGGGCCCCAGCATTTT,CASSGTPEGPQHF
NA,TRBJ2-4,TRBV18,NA,TGTGCCAGCTCACTTCGGGGCAGACTAGCCAAAAACATTCAGTACTTC,CASSLRGRLAKNIQYF
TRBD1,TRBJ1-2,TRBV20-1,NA,TGCAGTGCTAGAGAAACAGGGGCCCTTAACTATGGCTACACCTTC,CSARETGALNYGYTF
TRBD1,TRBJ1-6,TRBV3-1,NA,TGTGCCAGCAGTCGAACCGGGACAGGAGATTCACCCCTCCACTTT,CASSRTGTGDSPLHF
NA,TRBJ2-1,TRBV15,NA,TGTGCCACCAGCAGAAACACAGGGATCTACGATGAGCAGTTCTTC,CATSRNTGIYDEQFF
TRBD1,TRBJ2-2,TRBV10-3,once,TGTGCCATCAGATCCGGGACAGGGAACACCGGGGAGCTGTTTTTT,CAIRSGTGNTGELFF
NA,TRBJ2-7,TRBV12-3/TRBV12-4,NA,TGTGCCAGCAGTTTTCGGTCGGAGGGGTCCTACGAGCAGTACTTC,CASSFRSEGSYEQYF
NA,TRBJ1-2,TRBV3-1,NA,TGTGCCAGCAGCCCGGACAGTCCGAGCGGCTACACCTTC,CASSPDSPSGYTF
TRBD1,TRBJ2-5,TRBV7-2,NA,TGTGCCAGCAGCCTGGACAGGGGGCGGGTGGGAGAGACCCAGTACTTC,CASSLDRGRVGETQYF
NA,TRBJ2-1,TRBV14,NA,TGTGCCAGCAGCCAAGATCCGCGAGGGGCGAAACTATACAATGAGCAGTTCTTC,CASSQDPRGAKLYNEQFF
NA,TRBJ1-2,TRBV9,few,TGTGCCAGCAGCGTACGGGGGAACTATGGCTACACCTTC,CASSVRGNYGYTF
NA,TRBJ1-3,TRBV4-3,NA,TGCGCCAGCAGCCAAGTTTCTAACTCTGGAAACACCATATATTTT,CASSQVSNSGNTIYF
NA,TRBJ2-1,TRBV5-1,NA,TGCGCCAGCAGCTTCAGGGGGGCAAGAGATTACAATGAGCAGTTCTTC,CASSFRGARDYNEQFF
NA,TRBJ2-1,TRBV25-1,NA,TGTGCCAGCCGAGGACTATCACCCTACAATGAGCAGTTCTTC,CASRGLSPYNEQFF
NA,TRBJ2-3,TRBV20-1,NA,TGCAGTGCTAGAAAAGATACGAGCACAGATACGCAGTATTTT,CSARKDTSTDTQYF
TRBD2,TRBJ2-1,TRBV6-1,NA,TGTGCCAGCAGTTCGGCGCTAGCGGGTTTTGATGAGCAGTTCTTC,CASSSALAGFDEQFF
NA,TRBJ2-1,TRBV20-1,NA,TGCAGTGCTAGAGGTCGCAGGGGGGGGACCAATGAGCAGTTCTTC,CSARGRRGGTNEQFF
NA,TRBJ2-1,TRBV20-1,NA,TGCAGTACATCGCCCAGGGTCAGCTCCTACAATGAGCAGTTCTTC,CSTSPRVSSYNEQFF
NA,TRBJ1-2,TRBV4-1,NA,TGCGCCAGCAGCCATGACAACAACTATGGCTACACCTTC,CASSHDNNYGYTF
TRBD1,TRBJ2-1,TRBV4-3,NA,TGCGCCAGCAGCCAAGCTTACCACAACCTCCACGGGACAGACGAGCAGTTCTTC,CASSQAYHNLHGTDEQFF